The T cell receptor beta chain under discussion was sequenced for a study of blood T cell repertoires in COVID-19. Repertoires were generated with immunoSEQ multiplex PCR, while TCRdb's copy carries only in-frame clones and drops some. Found here are tens of thousands of clones, about 91% of them singletons; the top ten hold 4.5% to 6%. Germline V gives CDR1 MDHEN, CDR2 SYDVKM. CDR3 size: 12 residues. The V end was cut by 3 bases, the J end by 3 bases, with 4 bases between. The sequenced sample consisted of peripheral blood. This rearrangement joins TRBV28 to TRBJ2-3; unclear D gene. The TCR was taken from a woman in her sixties with active COVID-19. CDR3 coding DNA: TGTGCCAGCAGTTTTCAGACAGATACGCAGTATTTT. It yields the protein CASSFQTDTQYF. The full variable domain, its missing parts supplied by reference TRBV28 and TRBJ2-3, is DVKVTQSSRYLVKRTGEKVFLECVQDMDHENMFWYRQDPGLGLRLIYFSYDVKMKEKGDIPEGYSVSREKKERFSLILESASTNQTSMYLCASSFQTDTQYFGPGTRLTVL.